What follows are 13 T cell receptor beta chains derived from one specimen sequenced in a study of CD8+ T cells in alopecia areata. TCR sequencing used cDNA made by reverse transcription of extracted RNA. Some clones are missing from TCRdb's copy, which holds only in-frame ones; the method was immunoSEQ multiplex PCR. The sample gives 150,000 to 200,000 clones, less than 75% of which show up once; 9.5% to 12% is in the top ten. The sample consisted of CD8+ T cells sorted from blood, taken at week 0. The receptors originated from a human donor with alopecia areata.

The V gene is TRBV14, the J gene TRBJ2-7; no clear D gene. Germline CDR1 and CDR2: SGHDN and FVKESK. CDR3 length: 13 amino acids. Deletions cut 3 bases from V and 0 bases from J, with 6 bases between. In DNA, the CDR3 is TGTGCCAGCAGCCATGCATCCTCCTACGAGCAGTACTTC. This sequence encodes CASSHASSYEQYF.

The chain is built from TRBV4-1 and TRBJ1-1, with D possibly matching TRBD1 (5 bases). CDR3 length equals 14 residues. Germline V CDR1 and CDR2: MGHRA, YSYEKL. Trimming left V 5 bases short and J 3 bases short, with 13 bases between. CDR3 DNA: TGCGCCAGCAGCTCCCGCGGGGGGGACACTGAAGCTTTCTTT. Amino acids: CASSSRGGDTEAFF.

This chain joins TRBV5-1 and TRBJ1-2; D gene unclear. Between the trimmed V and J ends, which lost 5 bases and 3 bases, there was a span of 14 bases. CDR1 is SGHRS and CDR2 is YFSETQ in the germline V gene. This CDR3 is 14 amino acids long. CDR3 protein: CASSPGEEYYGYTF. The CDR3 nucleotides read TGCGCCAGCAGTCCCGGTGAGGAATACTATGGCTACACCTTC.

V gene TRBV7-6 combines with J gene TRBJ2-6, with D perhaps being TRBD1 or TRBD2 (7 bases each). Germline CDR1 and CDR2: SGHVS and FNYEAQ. The CDR3 runs to 15 residues. V dropped 7 bases and J dropped 15 bases, with 25 bases sitting between them. This chain's CDR3 is CASTNPGGAAKDLTF. The CDR3 DNA follows: TGTGCCAGCACCAACCCAGGGGGGGCGGCTAAAGACCTGACTTTC.

This clone has only a few counts. The genes are TRBV2 and TRBJ1-1; 7 bases match TRBD1. Germline V gives CDR1 SNHLY, CDR2 FYNNEI. This CDR3 spans 14 amino acids. V shed 6 bases and J 1 base; nucleotides not matched to a gene: 5. CDR3 sequence (DNA): TGTGCCAGCAGCCGGAGGACAGGGAACACTGAAGCTTTCTTT. The encoded protein is CASSRRTGNTEAFF.

This rearrangement joins TRBV12-5 to TRBJ1-2, with a weak D call TRBD1 (5 bases). V lost 6 bases, J lost 7 bases, and 21 bases lay in between. The CDR3 spans 15 residues. Germline CDR1 LGHNT, CDR2 FRNRAP. This chain's CDR3 is CASGQNGTPDSGYTF. CDR3 sequence (DNA): TGTGCTAGTGGCCAAAACGGGACTCCCGACAGTGGCTACACCTTC.

This clone has just a few counts. V and J are TRBV7-9 and TRBJ1-4, with D perhaps matching TRBD1 (6 bases). V dropped 1 base and J dropped 6 bases, with 9 bases sitting between them. Germline V gene lookup returns CDR1 SEHNR and CDR2 FQNEAQ (reference sequence). This CDR3 is built from 14 residues. CDR3 sequence (DNA): TGTGCCAGCAGCTTAGGGACAGAGCATGAAAAACTGTTTTTT. It encodes CASSLGTEHEKLFF.

The genes are TRBV2 and TRBJ1-2; no clear D gene. CDR1 is SNHLY, CDR2 FYNNEI, per germline. The CDR3 runs 12 residues. V dropped 10 bases and J dropped 4 bases, with 13 bases sitting between them. The CDR3 here is CATVQVRYGYTF. The CDR3 region has the DNA TGTGCCACCGTTCAGGTGCGCTATGGCTACACCTTC.

This clone was counted once. The chain employs TRBV18 and TRBJ1-6; weak D call: TRBD1 (5 bases). V shed 3 bases and J shed 4 bases, with 10 bases lying between them. The germline V gene has CDR1 KGHSH and CDR2 LQKENI. The length of the CDR3 is 15 residues. In DNA, the CDR3 is TGTGCCAGCTCACCGTGGGGGAGATATAATTCACCCCTCCACTTT. Translation gives CASSPWGRYNSPLHF.

This clone was seen only a few times. The V and J genes are TRBV5-1 and TRBJ2-7; 11 bases align to TRBD1. The length of the CDR3 is 15 residues. The V segment lost 3 bases and the J segment 3 bases; nucleotides outside the gene matches: 5. Germline V gene lookup returns CDR1 SGHRS and CDR2 YFSETQ. Written as DNA, the CDR3 is TGCGCCAGCAGCTGGTCCGGGACAGGGGGCTACGAGCAGTACTTC. It encodes CASSWSGTGGYEQYF.

The V gene is TRBV13, the J gene TRBJ2-7, with D unclear. The CDR3 is 13 amino acids. Germline V CDR1 and CDR2: PRHDT, FYEKMQ (reference sequence). V lost 3 bases to trimming and J lost 3 bases, with 9 bases between them. The CDR3 nucleotides read TGTGCCAGCAGCTTGACCTCGGGCTACGAGCAGTACTTC. Residues: CASSLTSGYEQYF.

The J gene is TRBJ1-1, the V gene TRBV18, with D tentatively TRBD1 (6 bases). Germline values: CDR1 KGHSH, CDR2 LQKENI. There are 16 residues in the CDR3. Trimming shortened V by 3 bases and J by 2 bases, and 16 bases separated the two germline ends. CDR3 in amino acids: CASSPAQGRRNTEAFF. The CDR3 DNA sequence: TGTGCCAGCTCACCGGCACAGGGAAGACGAAACACTGAAGCTTTCTTT.

The chain links TRBV7-9 to TRBJ1-1, with 10 nucleotides matching TRBD1. The ends lost 5 bases at V and 2 bases at J; junction bases unmatched: 2. The CDR3 contains 14 residues. Germline CDR1 and CDR2: SEHNR and FQNEAQ (reference sequence). CDR3 nucleotides: TGTGCCAGCAGCGGACAGGGGGTTAACACTGAAGCTTTCTTT. This translates into CASSGQGVNTEAFF.